Sequencing of this TCR beta chain was carried out in a study of blood T cell repertoires in COVID-19. Study-level background: COVID-19 samples, acute and convalescent, were from the United States, Italy and Spain.

Per the study methods: Amplification of reference gene primers provided the estimated nucleated cell counts. Produced via immunoSEQ multiplex PCR; TCRdb's table is partial and in-frame only. From that table come the V and J calls and clone size; the DNA was used to work out D and trimming. The sample contains over 150,000 clones, 80% to 90% of which appear only once. Participant age was roughly 18 to 95 years, and participants resided in around 24 US areas. In assigning cohorts, the study relied on participant-reported clinical history. The germline V gene encodes CDR1 SGDLS and CDR2 YYNGEE. With 0 bases removed from V and 0 bases from J, the gap between germline ends came to 6 bases. CDR3 length equals 15 residues.

The receptor was derived from a woman in her late teens or twenties who had recovered from COVID-19. The V and J genes are TRBV9 and TRBJ2-2; tentative D call: TRBD2 (5 bases). Sequenced input: PBMCs or T cells enriched from blood (not recorded which). Here the CDR3 DNA reads TGTGCCAGCAGCGTAGTCGGGGCGAACACCGGGGAGCTGTTTTTT. Its translation is CASSVVGANTGELFF.